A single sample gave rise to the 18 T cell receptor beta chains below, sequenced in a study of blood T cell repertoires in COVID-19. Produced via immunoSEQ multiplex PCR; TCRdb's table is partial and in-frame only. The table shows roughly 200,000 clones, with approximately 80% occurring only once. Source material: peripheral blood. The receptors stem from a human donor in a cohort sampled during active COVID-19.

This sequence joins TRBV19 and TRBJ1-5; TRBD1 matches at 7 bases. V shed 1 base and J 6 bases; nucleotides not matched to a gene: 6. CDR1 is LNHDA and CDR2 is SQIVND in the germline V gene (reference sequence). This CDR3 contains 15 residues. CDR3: CASSIGQGWFQPQHF. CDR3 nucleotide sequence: TGTGCCAGTAGTATAGGACAGGGATGGTTTCAGCCCCAGCATTTT.

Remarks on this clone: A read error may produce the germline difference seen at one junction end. The CDR3 region has the DNA TGTGCCAGCAGTCTTCGGGACAGCCGACTTTTT. It is translated as CASSLRDSRLF. The V call is TRBV28, the J call TRBJ1-5; 7 bases are a match to TRBD1. The CDR3 loop spans 11 amino acids. Germline loops: CDR1 MDHEN, CDR2 SYDVKM.

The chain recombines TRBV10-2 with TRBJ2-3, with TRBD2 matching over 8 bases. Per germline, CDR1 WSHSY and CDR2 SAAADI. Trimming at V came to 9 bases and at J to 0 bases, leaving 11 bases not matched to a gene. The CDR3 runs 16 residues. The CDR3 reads CASQSPIAGSTDTQYF. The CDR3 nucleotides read TGCGCCAGTCAGTCCCCTATAGCGGGAAGCACAGATACGCAGTATTTT.

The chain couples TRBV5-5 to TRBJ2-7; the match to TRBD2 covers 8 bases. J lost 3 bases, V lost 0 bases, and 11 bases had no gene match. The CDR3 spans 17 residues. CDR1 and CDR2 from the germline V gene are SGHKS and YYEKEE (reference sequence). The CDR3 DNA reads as TGTGCCAGCAGCTTGGCGGGGGGCCGAGCGGGAGTCTACGAGCAGTACTTC. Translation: CASSLAGGRAGVYEQYF.

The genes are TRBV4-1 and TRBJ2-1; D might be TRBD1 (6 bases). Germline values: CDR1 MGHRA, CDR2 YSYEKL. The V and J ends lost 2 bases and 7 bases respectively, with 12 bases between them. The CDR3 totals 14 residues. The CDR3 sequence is CASSQRQAKNEQFF. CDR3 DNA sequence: TGCGCCAGCAGCCAAAGACAGGCCAAAAATGAGCAGTTCTTC.

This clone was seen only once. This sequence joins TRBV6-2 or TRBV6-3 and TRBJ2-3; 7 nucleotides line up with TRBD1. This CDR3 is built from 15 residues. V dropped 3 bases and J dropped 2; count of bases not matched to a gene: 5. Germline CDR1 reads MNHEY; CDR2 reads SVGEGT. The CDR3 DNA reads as TGTGCCAGCAGTTATGCGACAGGGTACACAGATACGCAGTATTTT. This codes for CASSYATGYTDTQYF.

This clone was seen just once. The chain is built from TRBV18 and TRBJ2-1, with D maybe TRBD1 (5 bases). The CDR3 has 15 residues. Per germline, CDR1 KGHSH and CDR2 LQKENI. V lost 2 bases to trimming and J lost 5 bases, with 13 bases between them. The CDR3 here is CASSPATANDNEQFF. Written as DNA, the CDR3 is TGTGCCAGCTCACCAGCGACAGCAAATGACAATGAGCAGTTCTTC.

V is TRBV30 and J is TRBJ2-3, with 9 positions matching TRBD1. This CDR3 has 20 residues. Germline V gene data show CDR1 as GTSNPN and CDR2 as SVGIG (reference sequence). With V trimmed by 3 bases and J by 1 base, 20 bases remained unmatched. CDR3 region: CAWRKGWTGDSWSGTDTQYF. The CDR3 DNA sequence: TGTGCCTGGAGAAAAGGGTGGACAGGGGATTCCTGGTCTGGCACAGATACGCAGTATTTT.

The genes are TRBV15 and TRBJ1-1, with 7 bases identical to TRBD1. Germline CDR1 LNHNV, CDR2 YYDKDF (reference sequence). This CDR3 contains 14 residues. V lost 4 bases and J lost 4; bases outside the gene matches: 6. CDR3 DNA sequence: TGTGCCACCAGCAAACCAGACAGGGTCACTGAAGCTTTCTTT. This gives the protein CATSKPDRVTEAFF. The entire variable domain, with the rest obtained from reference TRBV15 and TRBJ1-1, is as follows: DAMVIQNPRYQVTQFGKPVTLSCSQTLNHNVMYWYQQKSSQAPKLLFHYYDKDFNNEADTPDNFQSRRPNTSFCFLDIRSPGLGDTAMYLCATSKPDRVTEAFFGQGTRLTVV.

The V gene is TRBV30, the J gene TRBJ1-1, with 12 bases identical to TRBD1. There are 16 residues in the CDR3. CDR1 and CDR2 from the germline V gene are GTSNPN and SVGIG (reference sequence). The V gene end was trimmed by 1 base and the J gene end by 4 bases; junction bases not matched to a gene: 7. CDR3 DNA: TGTGCCTGGAGTGGAGGGACAGGGGGCTTGAGCACTGAAGCTTTCTTT. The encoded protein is CAWSGGTGGLSTEAFF.

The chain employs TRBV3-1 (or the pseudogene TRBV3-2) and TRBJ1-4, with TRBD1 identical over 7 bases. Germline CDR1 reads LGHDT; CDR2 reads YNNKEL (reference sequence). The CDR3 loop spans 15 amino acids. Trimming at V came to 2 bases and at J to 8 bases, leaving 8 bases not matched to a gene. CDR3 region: CASSQRQGAKEKLFF. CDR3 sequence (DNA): TGTGCCAGCAGCCAACGACAGGGAGCAAAAGAAAAACTGTTTTTT.

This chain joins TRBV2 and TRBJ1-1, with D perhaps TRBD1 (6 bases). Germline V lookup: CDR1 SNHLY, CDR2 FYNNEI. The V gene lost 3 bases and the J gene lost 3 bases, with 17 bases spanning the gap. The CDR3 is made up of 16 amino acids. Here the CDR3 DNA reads TGTGCCAGCAGTGACGTATTTCGGGACAAGGACACTGAAGCTTTCTTT. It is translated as CASSDVFRDKDTEAFF.

CDR3 residues: CAWSPGNTEAFF. In DNA, the CDR3 is TGTGCCTGGAGTCCCGGGAACACTGAAGCTTTCTTT. The genes are TRBV30 and TRBJ1-1; D gene unclear. The CDR3 runs to 12 residues. Germline-derived CDR1 and CDR2 are GTSNPN and SVGIG (reference sequence). Trimming stripped 2 bases from V and 1 base from J, with 5 bases between.

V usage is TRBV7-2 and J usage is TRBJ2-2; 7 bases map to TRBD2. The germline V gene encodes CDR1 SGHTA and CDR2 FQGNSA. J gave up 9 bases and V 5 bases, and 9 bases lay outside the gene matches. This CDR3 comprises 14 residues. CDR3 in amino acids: CASSHKGGARELFF. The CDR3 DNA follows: TGTGCCAGCAGCCACAAGGGAGGGGCTCGGGAGCTGTTTTTT.

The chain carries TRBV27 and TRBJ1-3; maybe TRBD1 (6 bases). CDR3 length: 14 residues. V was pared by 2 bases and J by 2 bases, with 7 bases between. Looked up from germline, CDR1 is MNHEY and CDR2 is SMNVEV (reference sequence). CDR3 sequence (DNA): TGTGCCAGCAGTTTAGCAGGGGCTGGAAACACCATATATTTT. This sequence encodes CASSLAGAGNTIYF.

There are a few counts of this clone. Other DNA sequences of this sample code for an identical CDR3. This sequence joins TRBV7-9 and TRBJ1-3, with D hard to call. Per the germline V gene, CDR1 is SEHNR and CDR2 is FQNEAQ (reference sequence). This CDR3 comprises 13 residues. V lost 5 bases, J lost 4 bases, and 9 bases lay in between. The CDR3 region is CASSLIVGNTIYF. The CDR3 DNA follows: TGTGCCAGCAGCCTAATAGTCGGAAACACCATATATTTT. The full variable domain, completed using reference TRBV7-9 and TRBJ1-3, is DTGVSQNPRHKITKRGQNVTFRCDPISEHNRLYWYRQTLGQGPEFLTYFQNEAQLEKSRLLSDRFSAERPKGSFSTLEIQRTEQGDSAMYLCASSLIVGNTIYFGEGSWLTVV.

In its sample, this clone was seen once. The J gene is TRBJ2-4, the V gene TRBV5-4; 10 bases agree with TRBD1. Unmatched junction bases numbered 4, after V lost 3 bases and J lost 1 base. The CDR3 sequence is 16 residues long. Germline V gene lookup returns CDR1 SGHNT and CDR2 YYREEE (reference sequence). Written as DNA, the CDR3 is TGTGCCAGCAGCTCGGGACAGGGGAGGGCCAAAAACATTCAGTACTTC. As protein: CASSSGQGRAKNIQYF.

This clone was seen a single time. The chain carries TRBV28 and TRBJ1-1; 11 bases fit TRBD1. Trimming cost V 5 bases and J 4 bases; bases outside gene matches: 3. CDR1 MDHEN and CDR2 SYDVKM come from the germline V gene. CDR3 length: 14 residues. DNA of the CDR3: TGTGCCAGCAGTCGGACAGGGGGCGGCACTGAAGCTTTCTTT. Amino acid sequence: CASSRTGGGTEAFF.